One and the same sample provided the 17 T cell receptor beta chains below, sequenced in a study of radiotherapy plus CTLA-4 blockade in lung cancer. Sequencing was performed with immunoSEQ multiplex PCR; in TCRdb, only in-frame clones are kept and a portion is missing. The sample yields tens of thousands of clones, about 79% seen once. This sample comprised peripheral blood, obtained from a patient treated with radiotherapy plus ipilimumab. These receptors were obtained from a human donor with non-small cell lung cancer whose response to radiotherapy plus ipilimumab could not be evaluated. Some clones in this sample may be carry-over from other donors' samples.

This rearrangement joins TRBV18 to TRBJ2-7, with D perhaps TRBD2 (6 bases). This CDR3 has 15 amino acids. Per germline, CDR1 KGHSH and CDR2 LQKENI. Trimming took off 6 bases at V and 6 bases at J, with 21 bases between the two ends. The DNA for the CDR3 is TGTGCCAGCTCTTCGGTGGGGGTAGCGGCTTCCGAGCAGTACTTC. Its translation is CASSSVGVAASEQYF.

In DNA, the CDR3 is TGTGCCAGCATTGGGACAGGTTATGACACTGAAGCTTTCTTT. It is translated as CASIGTGYDTEAFF. The chain has TRBV6-5 and TRBJ1-1; TRBD1 aligns across 8 bases. There are 14 residues in the CDR3. V trimming: 7 bases; J trimming: 3 bases; junction bases outside the gene matches: 7. The germline gives CDR1 MNHEY, CDR2 SVGAGI.

The J gene is TRBJ1-2, the V gene TRBV7-6, with 8 bases identical to TRBD1. This CDR3 has 14 amino acids. Germline loops: CDR1 SGHVS, CDR2 FNYEAQ. Trimming removed 1 base from V and 4 bases from J; junction bases left unmatched: 2. CDR3 DNA sequence: TGTGCCAGCAGCTTAGGACAGGGGACCTATGGCTACACCTTC. It encodes CASSLGQGTYGYTF.

This clone has only one observation. The chain couples TRBV6-1 to TRBJ1-2; possible D gene TRBD1, 6 bases. Trimming removed 2 bases from V and 7 bases from J, with 17 bases in between. Germline CDR1 and CDR2: MNHNS and SASEGT. The CDR3 spans 15 residues. CDR3 DNA sequence: TGTGCCAGCAGTGAAAGGCAGGGGTGGGGGGGTGGCTACACCTTC. This translates into CASSERQGWGGGYTF.

This chain links TRBV11-1 with TRBJ1-3; TRBD1 is a possible D gene (6 bases). The V and J ends lost 4 bases and 0 bases respectively, with 10 bases between them. The germline V gene has CDR1 SGHAT and CDR2 FQDESV (reference sequence). CDR3 length: 15 amino acids. The CDR3 nucleotides read TGTGCCAGCAGCTCGGACAGCCTCTCTGGAAACACCATATATTTT. It encodes CASSSDSLSGNTIYF.

The genes are TRBV4-3 and TRBJ2-7; D is perhaps TRBD2 (7 bases). V was clipped by 0 bases and J by 5 bases, with 14 bases between them. Germline CDR1 LGHNA, CDR2 YSLEER. The CDR3 sequence is 15 residues long. Here the CDR3 reads CASSQDHRGAHEQYF. The CDR3 nucleotides are TGCGCCAGCAGCCAAGATCACCGGGGGGCCCACGAGCAGTACTTC.

The chain links TRBV11-2 to TRBJ2-5; D remains ambiguous. CDR1 and CDR2 (germline): SGHAT, FQNNGV. V was clipped by 0 bases and J by 4 bases, with 6 bases between them. The CDR3 has 13 residues. CDR3 sequence: CASSLDSSETQYF. The CDR3 DNA follows: TGTGCCAGCAGCTTAGACAGTTCAGAGACCCAGTACTTC. Variable domain in full (rest from reference TRBV11-2 and TRBJ2-5): EAGVAQSPRYKIIEKRQSVAFWCNPISGHATLYWYQQILGQGPKLLIQFQNNGVVDDSQLPKDRFSAERLKGVDSTLKIQPAKLEDSAVYLCASSLDSSETQYFGPGTRLLVL.

The J gene is TRBJ1-1, the V gene TRBV28, with D possibly TRBD1 on 6 matching bases. Germline V gene sequence: CDR1 MDHEN, CDR2 SYDVKM. The CDR3 has 12 amino acids. V was shortened by 2 bases and J by 5 bases, with 6 bases between the two germline ends. The CDR3 reads CASSLRGTEAFF. In DNA form, the CDR3 reads TGTGCCAGCAGTTTAAGGGGGACTGAAGCTTTCTTT.

This sequence joins TRBV6-5 and TRBJ1-5, with D uncertain. V was cut by 7 bases and J by 5 bases, with 3 bases left in between. This CDR3 is 10 amino acids long. Germline lookup yields CDR1 MNHEY and CDR2 SVGAGI. CDR3: CASTDQPQHF. In nucleotides, the CDR3 is TGTGCCAGCACGGATCAGCCCCAGCATTTT.

The J gene is TRBJ2-7, the V gene TRBV2; weak D call: TRBD1 (7 bases). The CDR3 covers 13 residues. Germline V gene data show CDR1 as SNHLY and CDR2 as FYNNEI. Trimming left V 10 bases short and J 2 bases short, with 15 bases between. CDR3 loop: CANRGLKPYEQYF. In DNA form, the CDR3 reads TGTGCCAACAGGGGACTTAAACCCTACGAGCAGTACTTC. Based on the CDR3 plus reference TRBV2 and TRBJ2-7, the full variable domain is EPEVTQTPSHQVTQMGQEVILRCVPISNHLYFYWYRQILGQKVEFLVSFYNNEISEKSEIFDDQFSVERPDGSNFTLKIRSTKLEDSAMYFCANRGLKPYEQYFGPGTRLTVT.

The chain recombines TRBV5-1 with TRBJ2-5; D gene uncertain. Per the germline V gene, CDR1 is SGHRS and CDR2 is YFSETQ. The V end lost 5 bases, the J end lost 4 bases, and 15 bases lay between the germline ends. CDR3 length: 14 amino acids. The CDR3 loop reads CASSPRLTLETQYF. The CDR3 DNA reads TGCGCCAGCAGTCCCCGATTGACATTAGAGACCCAGTACTTC.

This chain links TRBV2 with TRBJ1-1, with TRBD1 identical over 10 bases. The germline gives CDR1 SNHLY, CDR2 FYNNEI. This CDR3 contains 16 residues. Germline trimming cut 6 bases from V and 5 bases from J; bases unmatched to any gene: 12. CDR3 DNA: TGTGCCAGCAGGGCCGGGACAGGGGCAGGAGGAACTGAAGCTTTCTTT. Its translation: CASRAGTGAGGTEAFF.

The genes are TRBV6-1 and TRBJ2-1, with 9 bases lining up with TRBD2. In germline, CDR1 is MNHNS, CDR2 SASEGT. Germline trimming cut 5 bases from V and 5 bases from J; bases unmatched to any gene: 7. There are 15 residues in the CDR3. This CDR3 is CASSLDSSGDNEQFF. The CDR3 nucleotides are TGTGCCAGCAGTCTGGATTCTAGCGGGGACAATGAGCAGTTCTTC.

Here the CDR3 reads CASSLGYFSTDTQYF. CDR3 DNA: TGTGCCAGCAGCTTAGGGTACTTTAGCACAGATACGCAGTATTTT. The chain has TRBV11-2 and TRBJ2-3; D gene ambiguous. Germline loops: CDR1 SGHAT, CDR2 FQNNGV. The V end lost 1 base, the J end lost 0 bases, and 8 bases lay between the germline ends. The CDR3 length is 15 residues.

The CDR3: CASSSGGYGYTF. DNA for the CDR3: TGTGCCAGCAGTTCCGGGGGCTATGGCTACACCTTC. This sequence joins TRBV7-9 and TRBJ1-2; D is perhaps TRBD1 (5 bases). CDR1 is SEHNR and CDR2 is FQNEAQ in the germline V gene (reference sequence). The CDR3 consists of 12 residues. V lost 6 bases to trimming and J lost 4 bases, with 9 bases between them. Looking up the rest from reference TRBV7-9 and TRBJ1-2 gives the full variable domain: DTGVSQNPRHKITKRGQNVTFRCDPISEHNRLYWYRQTLGQGPEFLTYFQNEAQLEKSRLLSDRFSAERPKGSFSTLEIQRTEQGDSAMYLCASSSGGYGYTFGSGTRLTVV.

This clone was observed a handful of times. This sequence joins TRBV28 and TRBJ1-1; D not certain. This CDR3 is 12 amino acids long. Trimming cost V 3 bases and J 6 bases, with 8 bases left between them. The V gene's germline CDR1 is MDHEN and CDR2 SYDVKM. CDR3 in amino acids: CASSFQVAEAFF. CDR3 coding DNA: TGTGCCAGCAGTTTCCAGGTCGCTGAAGCTTTCTTT.

V and J are TRBV28 and TRBJ2-7, with TRBD1 matching 8 bases. Germline V gene sequence: CDR1 MDHEN, CDR2 SYDVKM. V shed 6 bases and J 6 bases; nucleotides not matched to a gene: 13. The CDR3 has 15 amino acids. The DNA of the CDR3 is TGTGCCAGCAGCCTTACAGGGGGTCTTTTTCTCGAGCAGTACTTC. Translation: CASSLTGGLFLEQYF. Together with reference TRBV28 and TRBJ2-7, the CDR3 gives the full variable domain: DVKVTQSSRYLVKRTGEKVFLECVQDMDHENMFWYRQDPGLGLRLIYFSYDVKMKEKGDIPEGYSVSREKKERFSLILESASTNQTSMYLCASSLTGGLFLEQYFGPGTRLTVT.